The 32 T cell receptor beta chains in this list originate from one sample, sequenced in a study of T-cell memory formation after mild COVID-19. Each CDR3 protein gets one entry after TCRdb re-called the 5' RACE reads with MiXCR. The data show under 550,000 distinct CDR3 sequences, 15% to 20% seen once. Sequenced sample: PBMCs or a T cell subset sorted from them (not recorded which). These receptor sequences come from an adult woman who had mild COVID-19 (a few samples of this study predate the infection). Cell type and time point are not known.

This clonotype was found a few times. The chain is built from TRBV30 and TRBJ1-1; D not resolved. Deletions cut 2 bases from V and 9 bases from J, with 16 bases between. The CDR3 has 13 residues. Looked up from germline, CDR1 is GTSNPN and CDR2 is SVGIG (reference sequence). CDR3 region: CAWSFGSEAKAFF. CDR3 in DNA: TGTGCCTGGAGTTTCGGATCCGAGGCCAAAGCTTTCTTT.

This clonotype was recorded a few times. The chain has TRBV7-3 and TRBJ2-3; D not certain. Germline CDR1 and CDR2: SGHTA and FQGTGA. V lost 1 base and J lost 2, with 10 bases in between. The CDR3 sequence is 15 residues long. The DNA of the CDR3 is TGTGCCAGCAGCTTAATTGGGGTCGTCACAGATACGCAGTATTTT. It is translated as CASSLIGVVTDTQYF.

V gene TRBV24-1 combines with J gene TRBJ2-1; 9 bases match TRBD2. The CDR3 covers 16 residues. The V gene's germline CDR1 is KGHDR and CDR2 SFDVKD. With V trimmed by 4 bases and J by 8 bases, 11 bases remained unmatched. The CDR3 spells CATSDSAGGRSYEQFF. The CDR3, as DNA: TGTGCCACCAGTGACTCTGCGGGAGGGAGGAGCTATGAGCAGTTCTTC.

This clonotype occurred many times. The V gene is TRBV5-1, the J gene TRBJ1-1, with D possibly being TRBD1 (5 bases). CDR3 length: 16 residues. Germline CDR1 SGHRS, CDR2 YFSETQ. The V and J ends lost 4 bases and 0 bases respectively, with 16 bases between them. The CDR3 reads CASSVEGGTVNTEAFF. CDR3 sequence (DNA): TGCGCCAGCAGCGTGGAGGGAGGGACGGTGAACACTGAAGCTTTCTTT.

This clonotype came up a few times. The CDR3 DNA sequence: TGTGCCAGCAGCTTAGTACAGGGGACGAACACTGAAGCTTTCTTT. Protein sequence: CASSLVQGTNTEAFF. V usage is TRBV7-2 and J usage is TRBJ1-1; TRBD1 aligns across 7 bases. J lost 1 base, V lost 1 base, and 3 bases had no gene match. The CDR3 runs 15 residues. CDR1 SGHTA and CDR2 FQGNSA come from the germline V gene.

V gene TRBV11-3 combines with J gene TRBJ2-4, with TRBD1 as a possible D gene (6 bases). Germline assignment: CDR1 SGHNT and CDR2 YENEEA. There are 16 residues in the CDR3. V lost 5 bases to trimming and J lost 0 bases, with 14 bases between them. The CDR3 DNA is TGTGCCAGCAGCCCCCGGGACACCCTAGCCAAAAACATTCAGTACTTC. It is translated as CASSPRDTLAKNIQYF.

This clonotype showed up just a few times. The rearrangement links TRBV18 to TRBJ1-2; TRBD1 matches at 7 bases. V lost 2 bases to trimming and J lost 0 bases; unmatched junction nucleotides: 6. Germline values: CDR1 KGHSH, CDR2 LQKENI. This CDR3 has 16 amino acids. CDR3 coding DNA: TGTGCCAGCTCACCATCCGGGACAGAGACTAACTATGGCTACACCTTC. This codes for CASSPSGTETNYGYTF.

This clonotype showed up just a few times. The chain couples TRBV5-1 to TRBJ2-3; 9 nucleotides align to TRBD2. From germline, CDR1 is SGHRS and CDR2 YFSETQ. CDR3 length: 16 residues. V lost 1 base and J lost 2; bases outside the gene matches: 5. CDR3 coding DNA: TGCGCCAGCAGCTTGACTAGCGGGCCAGTCACAGATACGCAGTATTTT. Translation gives CASSLTSGPVTDTQYF.

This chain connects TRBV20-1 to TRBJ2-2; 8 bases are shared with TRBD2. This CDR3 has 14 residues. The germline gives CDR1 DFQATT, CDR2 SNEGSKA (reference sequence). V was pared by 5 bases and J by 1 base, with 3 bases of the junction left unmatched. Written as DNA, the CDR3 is TGCAGTGCTCTTCTAGCGGGGAACACCGGGGAGCTGTTTTTT. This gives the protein CSALLAGNTGELFF.

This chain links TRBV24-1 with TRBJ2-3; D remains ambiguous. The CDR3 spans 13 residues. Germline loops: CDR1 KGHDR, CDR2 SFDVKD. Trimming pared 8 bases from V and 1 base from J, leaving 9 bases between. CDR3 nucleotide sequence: TGTGCCACCACGGATGATGGCACAGATACGCAGTATTTT. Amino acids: CATTDDGTDTQYF.

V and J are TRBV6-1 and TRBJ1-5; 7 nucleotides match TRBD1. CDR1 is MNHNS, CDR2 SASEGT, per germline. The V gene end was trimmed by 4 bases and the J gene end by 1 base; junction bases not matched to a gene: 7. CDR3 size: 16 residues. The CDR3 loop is CASSGGNRGSNQPQHF. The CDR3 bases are TGTGCCAGCAGTGGAGGTAACAGGGGAAGCAATCAGCCCCAGCATTTT.

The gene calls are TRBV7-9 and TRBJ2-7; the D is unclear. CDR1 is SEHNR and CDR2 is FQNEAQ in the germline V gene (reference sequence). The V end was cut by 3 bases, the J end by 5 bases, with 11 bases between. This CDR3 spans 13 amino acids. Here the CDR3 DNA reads TGTGCCAGCAGCTTCCCGACGAACGACGAGCAGTACTTC. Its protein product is CASSFPTNDEQYF.

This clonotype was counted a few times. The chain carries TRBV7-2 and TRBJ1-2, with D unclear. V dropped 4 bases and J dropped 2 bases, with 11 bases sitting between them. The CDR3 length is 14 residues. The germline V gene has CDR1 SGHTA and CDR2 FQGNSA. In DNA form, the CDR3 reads TGTGCCAGCAGCTCCGAGACGGAGAACTATGGCTACACCTTC. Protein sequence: CASSSETENYGYTF.

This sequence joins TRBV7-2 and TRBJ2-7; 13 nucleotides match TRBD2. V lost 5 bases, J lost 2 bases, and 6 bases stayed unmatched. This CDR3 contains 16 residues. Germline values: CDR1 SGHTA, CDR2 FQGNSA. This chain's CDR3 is CASSGQTSGRPYEQYF. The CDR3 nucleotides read TGTGCCAGCAGCGGTCAGACTAGCGGGAGGCCCTACGAGCAGTACTTC.

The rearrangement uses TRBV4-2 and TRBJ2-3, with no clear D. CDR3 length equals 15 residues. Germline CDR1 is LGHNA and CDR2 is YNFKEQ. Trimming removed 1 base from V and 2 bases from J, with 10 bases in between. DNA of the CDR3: TGTGCCAGCAGCCAAGCGCGACTTATCACAGATACGCAGTATTTT. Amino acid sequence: CASSQARLITDTQYF.

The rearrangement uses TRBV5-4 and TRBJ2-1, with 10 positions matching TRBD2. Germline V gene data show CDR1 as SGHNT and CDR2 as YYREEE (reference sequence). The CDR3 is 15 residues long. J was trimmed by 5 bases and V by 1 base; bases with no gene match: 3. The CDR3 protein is CASSLWTSGNNEQFF. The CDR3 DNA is TGTGCCAGCAGCTTGTGGACTAGCGGCAACAATGAGCAGTTCTTC.

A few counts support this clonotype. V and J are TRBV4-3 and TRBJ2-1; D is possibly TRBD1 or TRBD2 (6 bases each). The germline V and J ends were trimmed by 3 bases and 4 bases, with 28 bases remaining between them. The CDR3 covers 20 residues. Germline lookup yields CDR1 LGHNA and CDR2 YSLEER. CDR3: CASSQNRDVPGVTIYNEQFF. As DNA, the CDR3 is TGCGCCAGCAGCCAGAACAGGGACGTACCGGGGGTCACGATTTACAATGAGCAGTTCTTC.

CDR3 region: CASSDSTSGSNEQFF. CDR3 coding DNA: TGTGCCAGCAGTGACTCGACTAGCGGGAGCAATGAGCAGTTCTTC. V and J are TRBV6-4 and TRBJ2-1, with 12 bases fitting TRBD2. The junction had 0 bases not matched to a gene; V was cut back by 0 bases and J by 6 bases. Germline CDR1 MRHNA, CDR2 SNTAGT. The CDR3 loop spans 15 amino acids.

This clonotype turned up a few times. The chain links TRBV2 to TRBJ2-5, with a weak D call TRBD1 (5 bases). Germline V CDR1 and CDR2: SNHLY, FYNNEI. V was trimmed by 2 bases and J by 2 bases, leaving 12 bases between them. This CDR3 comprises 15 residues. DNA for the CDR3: TGTGCCAGCAGTGAAATGGTGCAGGGACAAGAGACCCAGTACTTC. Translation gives CASSEMVQGQETQYF.

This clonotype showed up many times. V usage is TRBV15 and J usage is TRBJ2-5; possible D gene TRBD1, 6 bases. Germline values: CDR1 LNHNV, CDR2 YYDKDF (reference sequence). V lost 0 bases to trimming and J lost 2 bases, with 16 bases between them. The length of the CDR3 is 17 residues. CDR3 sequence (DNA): TGTGCCACCAGCAGAGATAGAGGGACAAGCGTTCAAGAGACCCAGTACTTC. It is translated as CATSRDRGTSVQETQYF.

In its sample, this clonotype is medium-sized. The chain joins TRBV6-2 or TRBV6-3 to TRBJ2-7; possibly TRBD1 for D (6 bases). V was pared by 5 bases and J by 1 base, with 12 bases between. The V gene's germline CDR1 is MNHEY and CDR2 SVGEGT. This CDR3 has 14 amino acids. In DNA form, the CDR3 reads TGTGCCAGCAGTCTGCCGGACAGTTCCTACGAGCAGTACTTC. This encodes CASSLPDSSYEQYF.

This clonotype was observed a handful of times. The CDR3 nucleotides read TGTGCCAGCAGGCAACAGAGCTACGAGCAGTACTTC. It translates to CASRQQSYEQYF. This rearrangement joins TRBV12-3 or TRBV12-4 to TRBJ2-7; no firm D call. The CDR3 length is 12 residues. Deletions cut 6 bases from V and 3 bases from J, with 9 bases between.

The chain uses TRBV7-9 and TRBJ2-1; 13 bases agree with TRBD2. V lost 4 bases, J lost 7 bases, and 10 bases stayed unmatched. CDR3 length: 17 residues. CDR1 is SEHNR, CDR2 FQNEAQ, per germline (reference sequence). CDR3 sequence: CASSYGLAGVGGNEQFF. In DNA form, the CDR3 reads TGTGCCAGCAGCTATGGACTAGCGGGAGTCGGCGGGAATGAGCAGTTCTTC.

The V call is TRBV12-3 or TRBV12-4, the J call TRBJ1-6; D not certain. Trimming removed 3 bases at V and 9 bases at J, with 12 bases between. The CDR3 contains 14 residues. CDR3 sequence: CASSLDSATSPLHF. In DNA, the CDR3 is TGTGCCAGCAGTTTGGACTCCGCCACTTCACCCCTCCACTTT.

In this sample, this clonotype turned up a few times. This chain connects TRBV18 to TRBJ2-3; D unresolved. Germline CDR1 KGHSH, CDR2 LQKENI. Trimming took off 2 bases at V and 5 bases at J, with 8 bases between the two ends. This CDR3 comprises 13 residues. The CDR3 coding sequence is TGTGCCAGCTCACCAAGTACGGAAGATACGCAGTATTTT. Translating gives CASSPSTEDTQYF.

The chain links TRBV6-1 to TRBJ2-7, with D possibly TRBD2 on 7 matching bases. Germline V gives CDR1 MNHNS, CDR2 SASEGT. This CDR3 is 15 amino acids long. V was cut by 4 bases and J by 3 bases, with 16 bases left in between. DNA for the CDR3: TGTGCCAGCAGTGGTAGTGTGGGAGGGGGCTACGAGCAGTACTTC. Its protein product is CASSGSVGGGYEQYF.

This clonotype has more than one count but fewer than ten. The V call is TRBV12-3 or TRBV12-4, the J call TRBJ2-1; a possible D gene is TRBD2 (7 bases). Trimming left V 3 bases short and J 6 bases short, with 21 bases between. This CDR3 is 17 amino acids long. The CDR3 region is CASSFWGGGGRTNEQFF. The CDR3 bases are TGTGCCAGCAGTTTTTGGGGGGGCGGTGGACGGACCAATGAGCAGTTCTTC.

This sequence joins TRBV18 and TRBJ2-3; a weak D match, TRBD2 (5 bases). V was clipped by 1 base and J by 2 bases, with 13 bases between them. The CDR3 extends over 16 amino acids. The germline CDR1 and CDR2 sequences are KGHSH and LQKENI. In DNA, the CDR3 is TGTGCCAGCTCACCACTGGCCCCAGCGGCCACAGATACGCAGTATTTT. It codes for CASSPLAPAATDTQYF.

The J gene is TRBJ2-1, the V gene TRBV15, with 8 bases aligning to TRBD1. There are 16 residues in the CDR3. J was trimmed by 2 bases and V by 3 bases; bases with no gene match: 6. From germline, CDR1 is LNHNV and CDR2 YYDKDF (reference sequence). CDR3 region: CATSRRTGITYNEQFF. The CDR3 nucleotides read TGTGCCACCAGCAGGAGGACAGGGATTACCTACAATGAGCAGTTCTTC.

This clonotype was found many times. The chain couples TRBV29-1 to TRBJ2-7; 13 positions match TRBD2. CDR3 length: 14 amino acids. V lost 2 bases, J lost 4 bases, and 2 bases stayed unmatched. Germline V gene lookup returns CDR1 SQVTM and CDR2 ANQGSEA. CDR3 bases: TGCAGCGTTGAAACTAGCGGGAGGGGATACGAGCAGTACTTC. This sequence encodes CSVETSGRGYEQYF.

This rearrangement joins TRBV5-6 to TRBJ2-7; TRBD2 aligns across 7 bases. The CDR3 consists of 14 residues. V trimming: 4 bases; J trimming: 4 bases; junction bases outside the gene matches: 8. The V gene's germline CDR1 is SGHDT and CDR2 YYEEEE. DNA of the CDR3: TGTGCCAGCAGCCTGCCTGGGAGGGTATACGAGCAGTACTTC. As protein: CASSLPGRVYEQYF.

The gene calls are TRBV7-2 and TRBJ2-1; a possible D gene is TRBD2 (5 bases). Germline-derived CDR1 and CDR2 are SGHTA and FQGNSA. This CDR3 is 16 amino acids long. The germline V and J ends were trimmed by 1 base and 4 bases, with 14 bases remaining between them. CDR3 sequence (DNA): TGTGCCAGCAGCTTAGAGAGGACTCTTACGTACAATGAGCAGTTCTTC. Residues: CASSLERTLTYNEQFF.